This T cell receptor beta chain was recovered during a study of blood T cell repertoires in COVID-19. Study in general: COVID-19 samples from acute and convalescent phases originated in the United States, Italy and Spain. Nucleic acid was either cDNA or gDNA, and it came from T cells, B-cell-depleted T cells, or PBMCs.

This clone appeared a single time. Followed over time, Seattle patients had been enrolled while infection was active. The CDR3 covers 15 residues. V lost 7 bases and J lost 5; bases outside the gene matches: 9. CDR1 and CDR2 (germline): MRHNA, SNTAGT. TCRdb's table, derived via immunoSEQ multiplex PCR, lists solely in-frame clones and lacks some. This sample carries around 270,000 clones, around 81% of them seen once, and the ten largest clones take around a sixth. This sequence was found in a person between 65 and 80 years old with COVID-19, enrolled during active disease. Sample: peripheral blood. The gene calls are TRBV6-4 and TRBJ2-2; 8 bases align to TRBD2. The CDR3 loop reads CASKFSAGETGELFF. The CDR3, as DNA: TGTGCCAGCAAATTTTCAGCGGGGGAGACCGGGGAGCTGTTTTTT.